This TCR beta chain was observed in a study of vaccination effects on CD4 cells after COVID-19. Looking at the study overall: Ahead of sequencing, the ViraFEST assay grew antigen-specific CD4+ T cells using viral peptide pools. They grew two million PBMC in each well, adding around 10 IU/ml IL-2 and roughly 9.3 ug/ml peptides. Whole-study results and caveats: Convalescent patients were scarce in the study, and it lacked early post-infection timepoints. From healthy vaccinees, only 1 of 255 vaccine-induced clones also reacted to common cold coronaviruses.

Assay: immunoSEQ multiplex PCR; the TCRdb copy retains only in-frame clones and omits some. The table includes around 56,000 clones, about 83% detected once. The V end was cut by 2 bases, the J end by 4 bases, with 6 bases between. The CDR3 sequence is 12 residues long. Germline CDR1 reads SGDLS; CDR2 reads YYNGEE. Researchers isolated CD4+ T cells once approximately eleven days of culture had elapsed. Regarding this clone: Its antigen is not known.

The sequence derives from a human donor who received a COVID-19 vaccine. Sequencing was performed on CD4+ T cells from PBMCs cultured without peptide, taken before COVID-19 vaccination. The chain recombines TRBV9 with TRBJ1-2; no firm D call. CDR3 amino acids: CASSVPGYGYTF. DNA for the CDR3: TGTGCCAGCAGCGTCCCCGGCTATGGCTACACCTTC.